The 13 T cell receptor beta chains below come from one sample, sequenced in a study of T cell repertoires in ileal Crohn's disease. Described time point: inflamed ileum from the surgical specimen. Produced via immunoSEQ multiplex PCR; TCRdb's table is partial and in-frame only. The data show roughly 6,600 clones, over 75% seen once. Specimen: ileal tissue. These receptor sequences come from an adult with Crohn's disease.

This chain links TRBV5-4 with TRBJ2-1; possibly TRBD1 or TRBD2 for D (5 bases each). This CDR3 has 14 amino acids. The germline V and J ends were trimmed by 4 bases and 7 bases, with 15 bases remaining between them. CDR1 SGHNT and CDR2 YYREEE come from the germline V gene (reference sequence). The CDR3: CASSPGTPRNEQFF. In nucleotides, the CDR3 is TGTGCCAGCAGCCCCGGGACCCCACGAAATGAGCAGTTCTTC. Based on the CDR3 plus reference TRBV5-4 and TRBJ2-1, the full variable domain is ETGVTQSPTHLIKTRGQQVTLRCSSQSGHNTVSWYQQALGQGPQFIFQYYREEENGRGNFPPRFSGLQFPNYSSELNVNALELDDSALYLCASSPGTPRNEQFFGPGTRLTVL.

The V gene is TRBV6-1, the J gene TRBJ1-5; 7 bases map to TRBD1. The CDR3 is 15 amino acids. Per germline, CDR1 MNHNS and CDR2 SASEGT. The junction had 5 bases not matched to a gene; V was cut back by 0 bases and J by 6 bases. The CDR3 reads CASSEAGGEGQPQHF. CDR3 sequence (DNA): TGTGCCAGCAGTGAAGCAGGGGGCGAGGGTCAGCCCCAGCATTTT.

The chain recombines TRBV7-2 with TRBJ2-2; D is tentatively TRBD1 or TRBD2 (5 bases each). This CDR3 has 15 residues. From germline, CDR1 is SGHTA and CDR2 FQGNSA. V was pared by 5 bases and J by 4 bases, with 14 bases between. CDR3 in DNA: TGTGCCAGCAGCCCGGCCGAGGGACGCACCGGGGAGCTGTTTTTT. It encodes CASSPAEGRTGELFF. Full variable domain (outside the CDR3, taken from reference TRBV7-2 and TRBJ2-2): GAGVSQSPSNKVTEKGKDVELRCDPISGHTALYWYRQSLGQGLEFLIYFQGNSAPDKSGLPSDRFSAERTGGSVSTLTIQRTQQEDSAVYLCASSPAEGRTGELFFGEGSRLTVL.

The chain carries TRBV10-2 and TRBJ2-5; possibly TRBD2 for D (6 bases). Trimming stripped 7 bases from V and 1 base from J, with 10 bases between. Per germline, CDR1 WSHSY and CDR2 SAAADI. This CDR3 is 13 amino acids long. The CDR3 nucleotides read TGCGCCAGCACGGGCGGGGTCCAAGAGACCCAGTACTTC. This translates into CASTGGVQETQYF.

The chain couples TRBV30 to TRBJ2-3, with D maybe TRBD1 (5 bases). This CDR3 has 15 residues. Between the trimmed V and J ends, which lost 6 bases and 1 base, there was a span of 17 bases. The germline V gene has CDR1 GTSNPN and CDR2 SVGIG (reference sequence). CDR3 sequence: CACPLRGYRTDTQYF. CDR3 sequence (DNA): TGTGCCTGCCCCCTAAGGGGTTACCGCACAGATACGCAGTATTTT.

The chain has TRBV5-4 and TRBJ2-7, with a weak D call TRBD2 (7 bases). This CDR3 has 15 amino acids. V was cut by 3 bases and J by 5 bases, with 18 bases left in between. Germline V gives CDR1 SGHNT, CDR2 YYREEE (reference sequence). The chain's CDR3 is CASSSLTGGLDEQYF. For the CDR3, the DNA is TGTGCCAGCAGCTCCCTTACGGGGGGCTTGGACGAGCAGTACTTC.

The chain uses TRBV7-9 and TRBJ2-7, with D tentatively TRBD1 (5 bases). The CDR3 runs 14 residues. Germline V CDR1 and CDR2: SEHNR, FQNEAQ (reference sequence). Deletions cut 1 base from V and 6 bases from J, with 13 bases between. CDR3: CASSLVTNTGEQYF. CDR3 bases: TGTGCCAGCAGCTTAGTTACCAACACAGGCGAGCAGTACTTC.

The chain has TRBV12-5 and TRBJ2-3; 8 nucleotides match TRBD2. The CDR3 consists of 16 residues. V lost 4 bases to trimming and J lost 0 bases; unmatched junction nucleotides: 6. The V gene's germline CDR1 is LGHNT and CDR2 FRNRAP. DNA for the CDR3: TGTGCTAGTGGTTGGGTGCGGGGGGCGAGCACAGATACGCAGTATTTT. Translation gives CASGWVRGASTDTQYF.

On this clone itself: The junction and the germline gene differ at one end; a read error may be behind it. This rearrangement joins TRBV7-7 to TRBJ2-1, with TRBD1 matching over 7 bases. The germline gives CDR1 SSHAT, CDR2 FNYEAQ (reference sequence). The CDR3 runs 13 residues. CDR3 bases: TGTGCTAGCAGCTTCGGGACAGCGAATGAGCAGTTCTTC. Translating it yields CASSFGTANEQFF. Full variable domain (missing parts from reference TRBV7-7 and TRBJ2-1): GAGVSQSPRYKVTKRGQDVTLRCDPISSHATLYWYQQALGQGPEFLTYFNYEAQPDKSGLPSDRFSAERPEGSISTLTIQRTEQRDSAMYRCASSFGTANEQFFGPGTRLTVL.

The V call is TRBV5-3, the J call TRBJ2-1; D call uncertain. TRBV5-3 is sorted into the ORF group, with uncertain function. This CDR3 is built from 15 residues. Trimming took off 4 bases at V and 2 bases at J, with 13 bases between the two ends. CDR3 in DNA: TGTGCCAGAAGCGATCGTATGCCAACCTACAATGAGCAGTTCTTC. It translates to CARSDRMPTYNEQFF.

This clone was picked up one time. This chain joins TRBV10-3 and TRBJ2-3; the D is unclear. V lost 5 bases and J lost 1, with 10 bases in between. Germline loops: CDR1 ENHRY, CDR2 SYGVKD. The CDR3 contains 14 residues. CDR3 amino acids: CAISLGFGTDTQYF. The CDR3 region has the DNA TGTGCCATCAGTTTAGGCTTTGGCACAGATACGCAGTATTTT.

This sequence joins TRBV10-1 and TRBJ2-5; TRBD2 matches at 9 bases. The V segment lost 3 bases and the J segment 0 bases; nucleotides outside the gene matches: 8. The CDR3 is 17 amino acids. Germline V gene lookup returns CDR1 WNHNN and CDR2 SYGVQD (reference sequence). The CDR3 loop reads CASSEGAGGLYQETQYF. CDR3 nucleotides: TGCGCCAGCAGTGAAGGAGCGGGGGGTTTATACCAAGAGACCCAGTACTTC.

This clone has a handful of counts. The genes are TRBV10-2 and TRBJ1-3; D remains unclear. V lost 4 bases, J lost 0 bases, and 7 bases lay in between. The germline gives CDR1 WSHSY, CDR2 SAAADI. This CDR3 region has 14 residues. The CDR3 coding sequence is TGCGCCAGCAGTGTTAGTGTCTCTGGAAACACCATATATTTT. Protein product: CASSVSVSGNTIYF.